What follows describes a single T cell receptor beta chain. This clone was found once. Its cognate antigen has yet to be identified. No quality values exist for individual bases; no much larger clone is one base distant. The data stem from a study of CD8+ T cells in alopecia areata (dated by TCRdb to the late 2010s). Study-wide context: The treated patients took part in an open-label pilot trial in which moderate-to-severe alopecia areata was treated with oral tofacitinib at 5 to 10 mg twice daily. Tofacitinib was given for 6 to 18 months, followed by 6 months of follow-up off drug to assess delayed response and recurrence. Biopsies were taken from tofacitinib-treated patients at baseline and at 4 and 24 weeks of treatment, and a later scalp biopsy was taken in several of the tofacitinib-treated patients. In treated patients, disease severity was measured using the SALT score, which gives the percentage of scalp surface area affected. Scalp clonality was compared across normal scalp (n=4), patchy alopecia areata scalp (n=8), and alopecia totalis/universalis scalp (n=8). RNA was extracted with the PAXgene miRNA kit for fixed scalp, the miRNeasy kit for PBMCs, and the RNeasy kit for mouse skin. Scalp tissue and sorted CD4+ and CD8+ peripheral blood T cells from patchy and totalis/universalis alopecia areata patients and from healthy controls were covered by human TCRbeta sequencing. The study used high-throughput TCRbeta sequencing to examine T cell clonal expansion in alopecia areata, in both the C3H/HeJ mouse model and human patients. Amplification of TCRbeta CDR3 regions was done by immunoSEQ multiplex PCR using 35 Vbeta forward primers and 13 Jbeta reverse primers. The investigation overall reported the following: Compared with mice, TCR sequences shared between patients were less clear, possibly partly because of HLA diversity across the patient population. Tofacitinib significantly lowered scalp clonality and the number of expanded CD8+ clones among the top 100 scalp clones. Because the treated cohort was small and had just a single nonresponder, larger studies are needed to establish links between baseline CD8+ expansion and response. Compared with normal scalp, lesional scalp, particularly in alopecia totalis/universalis, had higher clonality and more expanded CD8+ clones, which suggests antigenic drive. Many expanded lesional clones persisted in scalp and blood during tofacitinib treatment, which may partly explain relapse after stopping treatment. Unlike mouse skin, which is dominated by gammadelta T cells, normal human skin has resident alphabeta T cells that are also sequenced, and this complicates analysis of the scalp TCR repertoire.

Library preparation was by the immunoSEQ multiplex PCR assay. For TCR sequencing, RNA was extracted from every sample and reverse transcribed into cDNA to serve as template. SuperScript III was used for first-strand cDNA synthesis, primed with a 2:1 mix of oligo-dT and random hexamers. A synthetic immune receptor repertoire was used to assess amplification bias, and residual bias was removed computationally. The authors' pipeline ran thus. Raw reads were preprocessed to remove errors, and CDR3 was defined by IMGT conventions from the conserved cysteine to phenylalanine. Clonality was calculated as 1 minus Shannon entropy normalized by log2 of the number of productive unique TCRs. Scalp TCRbeta sequences were cross-referenced with sorted blood CD4 and CD8 repertoires so that the CD4 or CD8 identity of scalp clones could be inferred. What TCRdb holds here is the immuneACCESS table cut down to in-frame rearrangements. Part of the clones is not present; checked against another copy, under half of the missing clones reflect an unresolved V gene, and the others are unexplained. That table is the source of V, J and clone size, and D and trimming were worked out from the DNA. The sample data list about 290,000 clones, and roughly 64% of these were observed just once. The ten largest clonotypes hold approximately 1.7% of the sample.

The germline V gene encodes CDR1 SGHRS and CDR2 YFSETQ. From the cysteine up to the phenylalanine, the CDR3 has a length of 14 residues. This entry keeps only the CDR3 DNA: 42 bases, framed from base 1. V is pruned by 4 bases and J by 1 base, leaving 4 bases of the junction without a gene match. Per the publication, the time point label means: 20 to 30 weeks on oral tofacitinib. According to the study, the label for this sample's treatment or condition signals: oral pan-JAK inhibitor, 5-10 mg twice daily. Peripheral blood and lesional scalp punch biopsies were obtained from patients with alopecia areata. PBMCs were isolated by density centrifugation and stained for CD3, CD4 and CD8, after which CD4+ and CD8+ T cells were sorted on a FACSAria.

The sequence derives from a human donor with alopecia areata. Sequences were derived from CD4+ T cells sorted from blood, sampled at week 24, from a patient treated with tofacitinib. The chain links TRBV5-1 with TRBJ1-1, and 7 junction bases match TRBD1. The CDR3 has the sequence CASSVQGWNTEAFF. The DNA is TGCGCCAGCAGCGTACAGGGGTGGAACACTGAAGCTTTCTTT.